The 30 T cell receptor beta chains below all came from one sample that was sequenced in a study of blood T cells in healthy people across ages. Then a second PCR, running about 7 to 11 cycles, was carried out with a sample-barcoded 5' primer and a J-beta primer mix. TCRdb called the 5' RACE reads again in MiXCR, with one record for every CDR3 protein. The data contain about 750,000 distinct CDR3 sequences, roughly 53% of them singletons. Input material: blood. These receptors were obtained from a man older than 75 in good health.

The rearrangement uses TRBV6-6 and TRBJ2-5; D is unresolved. The CDR3 length is 14 residues. Germline V gene sequence: CDR1 MNHNY, CDR2 SVGAGI (reference sequence). Trimming removed 5 bases at V and 0 bases at J, with 10 bases between. The CDR3 here is CASSPGMYQETQYF. The DNA of the CDR3 is TGTGCCAGCAGTCCAGGAATGTACCAAGAGACCCAGTACTTC.

The chain uses TRBV20-1 and TRBJ2-3; tentatively, D is TRBD1 (6 bases). V shed 3 bases and J shed 14 bases, with 27 bases lying between them. CDR3 length equals 15 residues. Germline CDR1 reads DFQATT; CDR2 reads SNEGSKA (reference sequence). The CDR3 DNA follows: TGCAGTGCTAGTTCAGGGGATACGGACAGCAGATACGCGTATTTT. This gives the protein CSASSGDTDSRYAYF.

The V and J genes are TRBV9 and TRBJ2-7, with 7 bases fitting TRBD2. The CDR3 is made up of 16 amino acids. The V gene end was trimmed by 1 base and the J gene end by 2 bases; junction bases not matched to a gene: 9. Germline V lookup: CDR1 SGDLS, CDR2 YYNGEE. The CDR3 DNA follows: TGTGCCAGCAGCGTATCGGGATCGGGACTACCCTACGAGCAGTACTTC. Its protein product is CASSVSGSGLPYEQYF.

The rearrangement uses TRBV18 and TRBJ1-1, with D unresolved. Germline V gene lookup returns CDR1 KGHSH and CDR2 LQKENI. V dropped 6 bases and J dropped 1 base, with 12 bases sitting between them. The CDR3 consists of 14 residues. Here the CDR3 reads CASSGLDKNTEAFF. CDR3 DNA: TGTGCCAGCTCGGGCTTAGACAAGAACACTGAAGCTTTCTTT.

The chain recombines TRBV20-1 with TRBJ1-5, with D hard to call. Trimming pared 0 bases from V and 6 bases from J, leaving 18 bases between. The CDR3 is 16 amino acids. The germline V gene encodes CDR1 DFQATT and CDR2 SNEGSKA (reference sequence). The DNA of the CDR3 is TGCAGTGCTAGAGATATGGGGATGGGGTTTGGTCAGCCCCAGCATTTT. Translated, it gives CSARDMGMGFGQPQHF.

This chain connects TRBV14 to TRBJ1-2, with TRBD1 matching over 7 bases. The germline V gene encodes CDR1 SGHDN and CDR2 FVKESK. The CDR3 runs to 15 residues. V dropped 0 bases and J dropped 8; count of bases not matched to a gene: 9. CDR3 nucleotide sequence: TGTGCCAGCAGCCAAGATCTGACAGGGTACCTAGGCTACACCTTC. This encodes CASSQDLTGYLGYTF.

The chain joins TRBV29-1 to TRBJ2-1; no reliable D call. The CDR3 runs 11 residues. Trimming pared 6 bases from V and 8 bases from J, leaving 11 bases between. In germline, CDR1 is SQVTM, CDR2 ANQGSEA. Written as DNA, the CDR3 is TGCAGCGTCCCACCCCGTCATGAGCAGTTCTTC. It specifies CSVPPRHEQFF.

On this clonotype itself: This could be a read error, since a much larger clone is one nucleotide away. V usage is TRBV3-1 and J usage is TRBJ2-5, with 8 nucleotides matching TRBD2. This CDR3 region has 16 residues. CDR1 and CDR2 from the germline V gene are LGHDT and YNNKEL (reference sequence). The CDR3 spells CAGSQASGRAEETQYF. Written as DNA, the CDR3 is TGTGCCGGCAGCCAAGCGTCCGGGAGGGCCGAAGAGACCCAGTACTTC.

The rearrangement links TRBV18 to TRBJ2-3; TRBD2 matches 8 bases. The CDR3 length is 16 residues. Germline V CDR1 and CDR2: KGHSH, LQKENI. Unmatched junction bases numbered 9, after V lost 3 bases and J lost 4 bases. This CDR3 is CASSPLPAGEPDTQYF. CDR3 sequence (DNA): TGTGCCAGCTCACCCCTTCCAGCGGGAGAACCAGATACGCAGTATTTT.

This clonotype was counted only a few times. This chain uses TRBV2 with TRBJ2-5; 14 bases line up with TRBD2. The CDR3 is 15 residues long. Per the germline V gene, CDR1 is SNHLY and CDR2 is FYNNEI. With V trimmed by 11 bases and J by 1 base, 6 bases remained unmatched. CDR3 residues: CASGLAGAGQETQYF. As DNA, the CDR3 is TGTGCCTCGGGACTAGCGGGAGCCGGCCAAGAGACCCAGTACTTC.

This chain connects TRBV7-2 to TRBJ2-5, with D unclear. The J call may be incorrect, as the DNA end agrees better with TRBJ2-1. This CDR3 spans 15 amino acids. Germline V gene lookup returns CDR1 SGHTA and CDR2 FQGNSA. The CDR3 DNA reads as TGTGCCAGCAGCTTAGGTTGGAGAACCCAAGAGACCCAGTTCTTC. It encodes CASSLGWRTQETQFF.

This clonotype was picked up a small number of times. The CDR3 sequence is CASVREGVNTGELFF. The CDR3 nucleotides read TGTGCCAGCGTGAGGGAGGGGGTGAACACCGGGGAGCTGTTTTTT. The V gene is TRBV2, the J gene TRBJ2-2; TRBD2 might be the D (7 bases). CDR3 length: 15 amino acids. Germline assignment: CDR1 SNHLY and CDR2 FYNNEI. Trimming left V 8 bases short and J 1 base short, with 14 bases between.

The chain recombines TRBV7-2 with TRBJ1-2; D is unclear. Germline CDR1 is SGHTA and CDR2 is FQGNSA. The germline V and J ends were trimmed by 1 base and 7 bases, with 13 bases remaining between them. CDR3 length equals 14 residues. CDR3 coding DNA: TGTGCCAGCAGCTTAGAGCTGGCAGCTCCTGGCTACACCTTC. Its protein is CASSLELAAPGYTF.

The J gene is TRBJ1-4, the V gene TRBV7-2; D not resolved. V lost 0 bases and J lost 7, with 9 bases in between. The CDR3 extends over 14 amino acids. Germline V lookup: CDR1 SGHTA, CDR2 FQGNSA. The CDR3 DNA reads as TGTGCCAGCAGCTTAGCGCGTAGTGGTGAAAAACTGTTTTTT. Protein: CASSLARSGEKLFF.

The J gene is TRBJ2-1, the V gene TRBV12-3 or TRBV12-4; TRBD2 matches at 10 bases. The CDR3 is 13 amino acids. After removal of 10 bases from V and 7 bases from J, the junction contained 7 bases not matched to a gene. CDR3 nucleotides: TGTGCCAATAGCGGGAGGAATGGGAATGAGCAGTTCTTC. Amino acids: CANSGRNGNEQFF.

V is TRBV7-9 and J is TRBJ2-1; weak D call: TRBD2 (5 bases). This CDR3 region has 11 residues. Germline CDR1 is SEHNR and CDR2 is FQNEAQ (reference sequence). The V end was cut by 3 bases, the J end by 15 bases, with 12 bases between. The CDR3 sequence is CASSLRASRFF. CDR3 DNA: TGTGCCAGCAGCTTGCGGGCTAGCAGGTTCTTC.

The chain employs TRBV11-2 and TRBJ2-3; 12 nucleotides match TRBD2. The CDR3 loop spans 16 amino acids. The V segment lost 6 bases and the J segment 14 bases; nucleotides outside the gene matches: 18. Germline loops: CDR1 SGHAT, CDR2 FQNNGV. The DNA for the CDR3 is TGTGCCAGCAGGGCTAGCGGGAGGGCCGAGCACAGATACGCGTATTTT. Encoded protein: CASRASGRAEHRYAYF.

This clonotype has just a few counts. This chain links TRBV20-1 with TRBJ2-1; D gene unclear. The CDR3 has 15 amino acids. V shed 3 bases and J shed 3 bases, with 15 bases lying between them. Germline CDR1 reads DFQATT; CDR2 reads SNEGSKA (reference sequence). CDR3 DNA sequence: TGCAGTGCTAGTCGGCGAAGAGGAAACTACAATGAGCAGTTCTTC. Protein sequence: CSASRRRGNYNEQFF.

The rearrangement joins TRBV29-1 to TRBJ2-3, with 9 bases identical to TRBD1. V lost 1 base and J lost 9; bases outside the gene matches: 8. CDR1 is SQVTM, CDR2 ANQGSEA, per germline. This CDR3 region has 14 residues. The CDR3 bases are TGCAGCGTTGAAGCCGACAGGGGGTTCGGGACGCAGTATTTT. Its translation: CSVEADRGFGTQYF.

CDR3 sequence (DNA): TGTGCCAGCAGCTTACTCAAGGGGGGGCGGGGTCATGGCTACACCTTC. Encoded protein: CASSLLKGGRGHGYTF. The rearrangement joins TRBV7-2 to TRBJ1-2, with TRBD1 as a possible D gene (6 bases). Germline assignment: CDR1 SGHTA and CDR2 FQGNSA. Trimming stripped 2 bases from V and 6 bases from J, with 19 bases between. This CDR3 has 16 residues.

V usage is TRBV24-1 and J usage is TRBJ2-3; D remains ambiguous. This CDR3 spans 13 amino acids. Germline-derived CDR1 and CDR2 are KGHDR and SFDVKD. V dropped 5 bases and J dropped 4 bases, with 9 bases sitting between them. The CDR3 loop reads CATSGLGSDTQYF. The CDR3 region has the DNA TGTGCCACCAGTGGCTTAGGGTCAGATACGCAGTATTTT.

The table lists this clonotype with a few counts. The rearrangement joins TRBV29-1 to TRBJ1-2, with no clear D. The CDR3 is 12 amino acids. CDR1 and CDR2 from the germline V gene are SQVTM and ANQGSEA. The V end lost 2 bases, the J end lost 4 bases, and 8 bases lay between the germline ends. The CDR3 loop reads CSVERVRYGYTF. CDR3 coding DNA: TGCAGCGTTGAACGGGTCCGCTATGGCTACACCTTC.

This clonotype came up a few times. V gene TRBV5-1 combines with J gene TRBJ1-1; D unresolved. The CDR3 covers 12 residues. V lost 1 base and J 5 bases, leaving 6 bases between the germline ends. Looked up from germline, CDR1 is SGHRS and CDR2 is YFSETQ. CDR3 DNA: TGCGCCAGCAGCTTGTTTGGAACTGAAGCTTTCTTT. Protein: CASSLFGTEAFF.

V gene TRBV29-1 combines with J gene TRBJ2-4, with no clear D. The DNA end lines up better with TRBJ2-7; the J call may be wrong. CDR3 length: 17 amino acids. CDR1 and CDR2 from the germline V gene are SQVTM and ANQGSEA. DNA of the CDR3: TGCAGCGTTGAAGAATTCCAGATCCAAGTGGGTACCTACGAGCAGTACTTC. Translation gives CSVEEFQIQVGTYEQYF.

This chain joins TRBV7-2 and TRBJ2-5, with 9 positions matching TRBD1. The DNA end favors TRBJ2-7, so the J call may be wrong. CDR1 SGHTA and CDR2 FQGNSA come from the germline V gene. The CDR3 sequence is 15 residues long. The CDR3 DNA reads as TGTGCCAGCAGCTCCGCCGGGACAGGGAATTACGAGCAGTACTTC. It yields the protein CASSSAGTGNYEQYF.

The table lists this clonotype with a count of one. The chain joins TRBV27 to TRBJ2-6; 7 nucleotides agree with TRBD2. V shed 7 bases, J shed 1 base, and the junction held 13 bases outside the gene matches. The CDR3 extends over 18 amino acids. Germline CDR1 is MNHEY and CDR2 is SMNVEV (reference sequence). CDR3 region: CASTYGLEGSSGANVLTF. The CDR3 DNA reads as TGTGCCAGCACTTACGGACTAGAAGGCTCTTCTGGGGCCAACGTCCTGACTTTC.

This rearrangement joins TRBV6-1 to TRBJ1-3; 7 bases map to TRBD1. CDR3 length: 15 amino acids. The trim removed 5 bases at V and 4 bases at J, leaving 8 bases unmatched. Germline V gene lookup returns CDR1 MNHNS and CDR2 SASEGT. CDR3 loop: CASSTGQAGGNTIYF. The DNA of the CDR3 is TGTGCCAGCAGTACCGGACAGGCGGGCGGAAACACCATATATTTT.

V is TRBV4-1 and J is TRBJ2-6; D is uncertain. The V gene's germline CDR1 is MGHRA and CDR2 YSYEKL. The CDR3 covers 17 residues. V lost 0 bases to trimming and J lost 0 bases, with 9 bases between them. The CDR3 DNA sequence: TGCGCCAGCAGCCAAGATCAACGGAACTCTGGGGCCAACGTCCTGACTTTC. Translating gives CASSQDQRNSGANVLTF.

V and J are TRBV5-1 and TRBJ2-3, with 10 bases lining up with TRBD2. CDR3 length: 16 amino acids. CDR1 is SGHRS and CDR2 is YFSETQ in the germline V gene. Trimming removed 2 bases from V and 4 bases from J; junction bases left unmatched: 7. Here the CDR3 reads CASSLALAGDADTQYF. The DNA for the CDR3 is TGCGCCAGCAGCTTAGCTCTAGCGGGAGATGCAGATACGCAGTATTTT.

The chain employs TRBV5-6 and TRBJ1-2; 7 nucleotides agree with TRBD1. Unmatched junction bases numbered 9, after V lost 4 bases and J lost 6 bases. The CDR3 covers 14 residues. Germline CDR1 and CDR2: SGHDT and YYEEEE. CDR3 DNA: TGTGCCAGCAGCCCCGCTGGGACAGTCCATGGCTACACCTTC. Protein sequence: CASSPAGTVHGYTF.